Shown below are 8 T cell receptor beta chains from a single sample sequenced in a study of T-cell memory formation after mild COVID-19. Each CDR3 protein is one row after TCRdb ran MiXCR on the 5' RACE reads. The data show more than 150,000 distinct CDR3 sequences, about 20% seen once. Sequencing used PBMCs or a T cell subset sorted from them (not recorded which). These TCRs come from an adult woman who had mild COVID-19 (a few samples of this study predate the infection). Cell type and time point are not known.

This chain links TRBV15 with TRBJ2-2; D possibly corresponds to TRBD2 (6 bases). The CDR3 covers 14 residues. With 7 bases removed from V and 5 bases from J, the gap between germline ends came to 14 bases. Germline values: CDR1 LNHNV, CDR2 YYDKDF (reference sequence). CDR3: CATTRRGGTGELFF. In nucleotides, the CDR3 is TGTGCCACCACTAGGAGGGGAGGAACCGGGGAGCTGTTTTTT.

This sequence joins TRBV6-2 or TRBV6-3 and TRBJ2-1; D unclear. Germline V gene sequence: CDR1 MNHEY, CDR2 SVGEGT. CDR3 length: 11 amino acids. V was trimmed by 3 bases and J by 9 bases, leaving 6 bases between them. CDR3 region: CASSYPPEQFF. The CDR3 region has the DNA TGTGCCAGCAGTTATCCCCCTGAGCAGTTCTTC.

The genes are TRBV5-4 and TRBJ2-7; TRBD1 or TRBD2 may be the D gene (6 bases each). There are 16 residues in the CDR3. Trimming cost V 0 bases and J 4 bases, with 17 bases left between them. The germline V gene encodes CDR1 SGHNT and CDR2 YYREEE (reference sequence). In DNA, the CDR3 is TGTGCCAGCAGCTTGGTGGGGGGCTCTCAGATTTACGAGCAGTACTTC. Translation: CASSLVGGSQIYEQYF.

The chain is built from TRBV7-8 and TRBJ2-1; 12 bases are a match to TRBD2. Germline loops: CDR1 SGHVS, CDR2 FQNEAQ. The CDR3 has 18 amino acids. J gave up 8 bases and V 5 bases, and 16 bases lay outside the gene matches. Here the CDR3 DNA reads TGTGCCAGCAGCCTATATAGACTAGCGGGGGACACCGCCGATGAGCAGTTCTTC. This encodes CASSLYRLAGDTADEQFF.

Only a few counts were recorded for this clonotype. V usage is TRBV6-5 and J usage is TRBJ2-5, with 10 positions matching TRBD1. The germline CDR1 and CDR2 sequences are MNHEY and SVGAGI. After removal of 2 bases from V and 5 bases from J, the junction contained 5 bases not matched to a gene. The CDR3 is 15 residues long. In DNA, the CDR3 is TGTGCCAGCAGTTACCTGACAGGGGGCCTGGAGACCCAGTACTTC. It codes for CASSYLTGGLETQYF.

The sample holds many counts of this clonotype. The chain combines TRBV6-2 or TRBV6-3 with TRBJ2-1, with no clear D. The germline V and J ends were trimmed by 0 bases and 10 bases, with 4 bases remaining between them. The CDR3 covers 11 residues. Per the germline V gene, CDR1 is MNHEY and CDR2 is SVGEGT. CDR3 residues: CASSYSGEQFF. CDR3 DNA sequence: TGTGCCAGCAGTTACTCTGGAGAGCAGTTCTTC.

This clonotype was seen more than once but under ten times. This chain links TRBV7-8 with TRBJ2-2, with 10 bases lining up with TRBD2. The germline gives CDR1 SGHVS, CDR2 FQNEAQ. This CDR3 contains 18 residues. J was trimmed by 5 bases and V by 0 bases; bases with no gene match: 9. CDR3 DNA sequence: TGTGCCAGCAGCTTAGCGGAGACTCTAGCGGGAGAGACCGGGGAGCTGTTTTTT. Amino acids: CASSLAETLAGETGELFF.

The sample holds one count of this clonotype. The rearrangement joins TRBV29-1 to TRBJ2-7, with 11 bases that match TRBD2. V lost 2 bases and J lost 2; bases outside the gene matches: 11. Germline V lookup: CDR1 SQVTM, CDR2 ANQGSEA. The CDR3 has 17 residues. The CDR3 DNA follows: TGCAGCGTTGAAACTGTCGGAGCTAGCGGGGGGCCCTACGAGCAGTACTTC. Amino acids: CSVETVGASGGPYEQYF.